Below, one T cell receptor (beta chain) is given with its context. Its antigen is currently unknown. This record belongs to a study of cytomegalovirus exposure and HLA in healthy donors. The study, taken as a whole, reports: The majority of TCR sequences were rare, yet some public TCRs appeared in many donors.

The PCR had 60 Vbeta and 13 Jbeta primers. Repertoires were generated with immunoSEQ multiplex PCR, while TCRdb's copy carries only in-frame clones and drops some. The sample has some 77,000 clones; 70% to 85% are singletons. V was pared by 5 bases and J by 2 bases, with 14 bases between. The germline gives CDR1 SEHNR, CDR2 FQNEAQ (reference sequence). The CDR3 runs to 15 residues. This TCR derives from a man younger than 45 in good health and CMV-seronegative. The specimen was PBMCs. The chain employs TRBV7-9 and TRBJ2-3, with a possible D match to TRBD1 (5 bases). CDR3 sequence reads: CASSRYGAFTDTQYF. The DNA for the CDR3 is TGTGCCAGCAGCCGCTATGGGGCTTTCACAGATACGCAGTATTTT.